This is a list of T cell receptor beta chains from one sample in a study of Graves' ophthalmopathy and Graves' hyperthyroidism. TCRdb recomputed calls from the multiplex PCR reads with MiXCR, one row per CDR3 protein. The sample records roughly 160,000 distinct CDR3 sequences, 30% to 45% being singletons. Sequenced: peripheral blood. These receptors were obtained from a woman in her forties with Graves' ophthalmopathy. CDR3s include the opening cysteine and the closing phenylalanine or tryptophan. The order of the fields is CDR3 protein, CDR3 DNA, clone size, V gene, J gene, D gene. The D gene is left open where the match is weak. The size field is filled for only some rows; it gives once, few, many or a size class.

CDR3: CASSLESPRETQYF
DNA: TGCGCCAGCAGCTTGGAGTCTCCCCGAGAGACCCAGTACTTC
size: many
V: TRBV5-1
J: TRBJ2-5
D: .

CDR3: CSVEQGRDYEQYF
DNA: TGCAGCGTTGAACAGGGAAGAGATTACGAGCAGTACTTC
size: many
V: TRBV29-1
J: TRBJ2-7
D: .

CDR3: CASSPRQGKETQYF
DNA: TGTGCCAGCAGCCCAAGACAGGGGAAAGAGACCCAGTACTTC
size: .
V: TRBV12-3/TRBV12-4
J: TRBJ2-5
D: TRBD1

CDR3: CASSERSGSGAGELFF
DNA: TGTGCCAGCAGTGAACGGAGCGGGAGTGGGGCCGGGGAGCTGTTTTTT
size: .
V: TRBV2
J: TRBJ2-2
D: TRBD2

CDR3: CASSQEYHSGNTIYF
DNA: TGCGCCAGCAGCCAAGAATATCACTCTGGAAACACCATATATTTT
size: many
V: TRBV4-3
J: TRBJ1-3
D: .

CDR3: CSAEREDRVGTQYF
DNA: TGCAGTGCTGAACGGGAGGACCGCGTCGGGACCCAGTACTTC
size: many
V: TRBV20-1
J: TRBJ2-5
D: TRBD2

CDR3: CASSHNQGRRETQYF
DNA: TGTGCCAGCAGCCATAATCAGGGGAGGAGGGAGACCCAGTACTTC
size: .
V: TRBV3-1
J: TRBJ2-5
D: .

CDR3: CASSIPSKTGNSGYTF
DNA: TGTGCCAGTAGTATCCCGTCCAAGACAGGGAACAGTGGCTACACCTTC
size: many
V: TRBV19
J: TRBJ1-2
D: TRBD1

CDR3: CASSYSEGTGGETQYF
DNA: TGTGCCAGCAGTTACTCGGAGGGGACCGGAGGAGAGACCCAGTACTTC
size: few
V: TRBV6-5
J: TRBJ2-5
D: .

CDR3: CASSEDSGQPQHF
DNA: TGTGCCAGCAGTGAGGACAGCGGTCAGCCCCAGCATTTT
size: .
V: TRBV6-1
J: TRBJ1-5
D: .

CDR3: CASSQDMGWQAFF
DNA: TGCGCCAGCAGCCAAGATATGGGATGGCAGGCTTTCTTT
size: many
V: TRBV4-1
J: TRBJ1-1
D: .